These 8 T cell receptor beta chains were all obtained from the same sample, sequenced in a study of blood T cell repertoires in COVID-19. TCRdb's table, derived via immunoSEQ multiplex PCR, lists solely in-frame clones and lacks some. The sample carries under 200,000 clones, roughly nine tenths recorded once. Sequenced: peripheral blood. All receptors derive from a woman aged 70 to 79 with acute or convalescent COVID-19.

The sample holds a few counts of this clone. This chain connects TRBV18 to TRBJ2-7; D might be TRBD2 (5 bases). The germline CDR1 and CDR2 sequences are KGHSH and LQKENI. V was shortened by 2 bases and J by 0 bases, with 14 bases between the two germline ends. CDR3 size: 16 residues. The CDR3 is CASSPGPGLGSYEQYF. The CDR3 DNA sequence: TGTGCCAGCTCACCAGGCCCGGGATTGGGCTCCTACGAGCAGTACTTC.

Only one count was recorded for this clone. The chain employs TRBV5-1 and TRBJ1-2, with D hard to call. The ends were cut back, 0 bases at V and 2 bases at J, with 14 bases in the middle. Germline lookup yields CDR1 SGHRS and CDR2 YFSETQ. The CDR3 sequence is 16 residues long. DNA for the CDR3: TGCGCCAGCAGCTTGGAAGGCGGGGAGTGGAACTATGGCTACACCTTC. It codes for CASSLEGGEWNYGYTF.

CDR3 in DNA: TGTGCCAGCAGTTTAACGACAAGGGCGGGAGGCTACACCTTC. This gives the protein CASSLTTRAGGYTF. V and J are TRBV27 and TRBJ1-2; D gene unclear. V was trimmed by 2 bases and J by 8 bases, leaving 15 bases between them. This CDR3 is 14 amino acids long. Germline lookup yields CDR1 MNHEY and CDR2 SMNVEV (reference sequence).

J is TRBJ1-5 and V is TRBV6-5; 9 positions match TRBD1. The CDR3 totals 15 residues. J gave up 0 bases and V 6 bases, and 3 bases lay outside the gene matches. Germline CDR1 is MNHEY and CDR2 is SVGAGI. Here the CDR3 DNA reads TGTGCCAGCAGGGGGACAGGGAATAGCAATCAGCCCCAGCATTTT. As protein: CASRGTGNSNQPQHF.

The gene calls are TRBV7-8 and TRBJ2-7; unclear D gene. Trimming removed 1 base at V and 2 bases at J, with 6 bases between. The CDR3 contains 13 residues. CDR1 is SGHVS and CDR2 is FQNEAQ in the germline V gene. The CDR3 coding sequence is TGTGCCAGCAGCTTAGTTCCCACCTACGAGCAGTACTTC. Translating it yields CASSLVPTYEQYF. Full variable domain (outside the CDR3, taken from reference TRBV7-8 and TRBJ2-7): GAGVSQSPRYKVAKRGQDVALRCDPISGHVSLFWYQQALGQGPEFLTYFQNEAQLDKSGLPSDRFFAERPEGSVSTLKIQRTQQEDSAVYLCASSLVPTYEQYFGPGTRLTVT.

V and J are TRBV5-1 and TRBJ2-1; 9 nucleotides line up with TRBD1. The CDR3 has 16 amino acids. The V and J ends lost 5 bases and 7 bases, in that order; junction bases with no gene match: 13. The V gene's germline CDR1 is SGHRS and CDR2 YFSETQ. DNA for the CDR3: TGCGCCAGCAGGTTTACTAATACCGGGACAGGGAATGAGCAGTTCTTC. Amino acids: CASRFTNTGTGNEQFF.

CDR3 loop: CASRPDRETREQYF. DNA for the CDR3: TGTGCCAGCCGCCCCGACAGGGAAACCCGGGAGCAGTACTTC. The rearrangement uses TRBV6-5 and TRBJ2-7; 7 bases are a match to TRBD1. This CDR3 is 14 amino acids long. Germline CDR1 MNHEY, CDR2 SVGAGI. Losses at the gene ends were 8 bases for V and 7 bases for J; bases not matched to a gene: 14.

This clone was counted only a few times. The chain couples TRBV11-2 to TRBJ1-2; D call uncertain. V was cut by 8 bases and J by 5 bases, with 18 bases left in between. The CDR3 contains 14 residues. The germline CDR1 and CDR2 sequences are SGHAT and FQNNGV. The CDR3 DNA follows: TGTGCCAGCGCCCTCAGCGATGGTGGGTATGGCTACACCTTC. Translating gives CASALSDGGYGYTF. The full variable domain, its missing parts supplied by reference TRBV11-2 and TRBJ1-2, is EAGVAQSPRYKIIEKRQSVAFWCNPISGHATLYWYQQILGQGPKLLIQFQNNGVVDDSQLPKDRFSAERLKGVDSTLKIQPAKLEDSAVYLCASALSDGGYGYTFGSGTRLTVV.